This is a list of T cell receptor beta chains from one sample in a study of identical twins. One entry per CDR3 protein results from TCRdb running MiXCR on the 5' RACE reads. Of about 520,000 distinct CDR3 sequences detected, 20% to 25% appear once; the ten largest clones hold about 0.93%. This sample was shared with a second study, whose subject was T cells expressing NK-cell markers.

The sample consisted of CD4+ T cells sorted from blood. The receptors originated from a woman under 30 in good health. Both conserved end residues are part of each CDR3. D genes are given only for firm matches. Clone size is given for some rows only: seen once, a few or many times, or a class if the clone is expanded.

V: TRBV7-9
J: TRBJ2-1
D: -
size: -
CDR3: CASSLAAGKWVNEQFF
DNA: TGTGCCAGCAGCTTAGCGGCAGGGAAATGGGTAAATGAGCAGTTCTTC

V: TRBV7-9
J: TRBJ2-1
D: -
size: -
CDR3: CASSPQFF
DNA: TGTGCCAGCAGCCCGCAGTTCTTC

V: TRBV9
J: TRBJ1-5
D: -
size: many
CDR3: CASSVGGFNSNQPQHF
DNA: TGTGCCAGCAGCGTGGGCGGCTTTAATAGCAATCAGCCCCAGCATTTT

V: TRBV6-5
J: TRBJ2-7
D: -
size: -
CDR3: CASSPCYF
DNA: TGTGCCAGCAGTCCTTGTTACTTC

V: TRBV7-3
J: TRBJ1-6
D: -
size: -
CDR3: CASSLQGTSPLHF
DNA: TGTGCCAGCAGCTTACAGGGGACATCACCCCTCCACTTT

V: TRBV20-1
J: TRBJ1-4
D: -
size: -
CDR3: CSARGLGTTNEKLFF
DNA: TGCAGTGCTAGAGGATTAGGCACAACTAATGAAAAACTGTTTTTT

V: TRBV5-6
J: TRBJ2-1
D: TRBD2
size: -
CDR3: CASSSGRAERGGYNEQFF
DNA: TGTGCCAGCAGTAGCGGGAGGGCCGAACGTGGGGGTTACAATGAGCAGTTCTTC

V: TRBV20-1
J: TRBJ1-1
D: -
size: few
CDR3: CSARGGARDTEAFF
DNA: TGCAGTGCTAGAGGGGGCGCTAGGGACACTGAAGCTTTCTTT

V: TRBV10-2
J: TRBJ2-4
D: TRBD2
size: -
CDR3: CASSGISGGTLAKNIQYF
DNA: TGCGCCAGCAGTGGTATTAGCGGGGGGACGCTAGCCAAAAACATTCAGTACTTC

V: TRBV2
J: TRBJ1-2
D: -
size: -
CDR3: CASTSAGGLRGYTF
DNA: TGTGCCAGCACCTCCGCCGGGGGGCTAAGAGGCTACACCTTC

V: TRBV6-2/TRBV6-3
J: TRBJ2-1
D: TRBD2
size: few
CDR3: CASSSWLAEDYNEQFF
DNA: TGTGCCAGCAGCTCCTGGCTAGCGGAGGACTACAATGAGCAGTTCTTC

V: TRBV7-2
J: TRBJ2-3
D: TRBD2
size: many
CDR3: CASSLILAGEADTQYF
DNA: TGTGCCAGCAGCCTGATACTAGCGGGAGAGGCAGATACGCAGTATTTT

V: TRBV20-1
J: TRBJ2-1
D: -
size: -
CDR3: CSALRGNNEQFF
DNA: TGCAGTGCCCTTAGGGGGAACAATGAGCAGTTCTTC

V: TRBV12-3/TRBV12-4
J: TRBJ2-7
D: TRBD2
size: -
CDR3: CASSKTGTSGYEQYF
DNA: TGTGCCAGCAGCAAAACCGGGACTAGCGGCTACGAGCAGTACTTC

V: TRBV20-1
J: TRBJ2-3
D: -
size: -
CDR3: CSAGPRDGGTDTQYF
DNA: TGCAGTGCCGGCCCCCGGGACGGTGGCACAGATACGCAGTATTTT

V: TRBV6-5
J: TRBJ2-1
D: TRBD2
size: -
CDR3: CASSFEGGYNEQFF
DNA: TGTGCCAGCAGTTTTGAGGGAGGGTACAATGAGCAGTTCTTC

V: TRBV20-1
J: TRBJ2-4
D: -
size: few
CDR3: CSGSYQAKNIQYF
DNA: TGCAGTGGATCCTACCAAGCCAAAAACATTCAGTACTTC

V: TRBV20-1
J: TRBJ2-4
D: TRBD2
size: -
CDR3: CSATVGGAKNIQYF
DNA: TGCAGTGCTACGGTGGGGGGGGCCAAAAACATTCAGTACTTC

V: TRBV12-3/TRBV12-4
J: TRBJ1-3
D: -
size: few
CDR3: CASSWTAGNTIYF
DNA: TGTGCCAGCAGTTGGACAGCTGGAAACACCATATATTTT

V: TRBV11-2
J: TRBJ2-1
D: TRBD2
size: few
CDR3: CASSFNSGSNNEQFF
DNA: TGTGCCAGCAGCTTCAATAGCGGGAGTAACAATGAGCAGTTCTTC

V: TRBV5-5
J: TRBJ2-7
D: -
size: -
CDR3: CASGFGLLCWVQYF
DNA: TGTGCCAGCGGCTTTGGGCTCCTCTGCTGGGTGCAGTACTTC

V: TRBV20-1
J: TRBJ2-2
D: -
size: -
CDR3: CSASQRPGELFF
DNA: TGCAGTGCTAGTCAGAGACCCGGGGAGCTGTTTTTT

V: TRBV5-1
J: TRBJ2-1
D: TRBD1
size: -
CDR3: CASQSGTANNEQFF
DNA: TGCGCCAGCCAATCCGGGACAGCGAACAATGAGCAGTTCTTC

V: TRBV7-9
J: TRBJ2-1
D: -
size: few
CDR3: CASSLVVANNEQFF
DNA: TGTGCCAGCAGCTTAGTGGTTGCAAACAATGAGCAGTTCTTC

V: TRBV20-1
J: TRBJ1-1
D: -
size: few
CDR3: CSANLAGTSRVNTEAFF
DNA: TGCAGTGCAAACCTTGCCGGGACGTCAAGGGTCAACACTGAAGCTTTCTTT

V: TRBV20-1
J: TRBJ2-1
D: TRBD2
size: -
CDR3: CSAAGGASYNEQFF
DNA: TGCAGTGCGGCGGGAGGCGCGTCCTACAATGAGCAGTTCTTC